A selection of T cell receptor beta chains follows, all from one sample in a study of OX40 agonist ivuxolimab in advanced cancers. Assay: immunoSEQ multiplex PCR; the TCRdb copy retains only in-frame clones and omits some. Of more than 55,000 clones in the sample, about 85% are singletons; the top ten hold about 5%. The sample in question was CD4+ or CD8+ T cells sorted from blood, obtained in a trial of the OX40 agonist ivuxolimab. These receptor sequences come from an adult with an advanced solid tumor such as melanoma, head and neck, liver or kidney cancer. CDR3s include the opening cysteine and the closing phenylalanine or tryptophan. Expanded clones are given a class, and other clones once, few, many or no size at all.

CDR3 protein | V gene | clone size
CASSDGLSYEQYF | TRBV7-2 | -
CASSLGRAGANVLTF | TRBV11-1 | once
CASKGRAGNTEAFF | TRBV11-3 | few
CASSLVADRFEKLFF | TRBV7-2 | -
CASSLRENEQFF | TRBV27 | -
CASSGGTSGSHEQYF | TRBV27 | -
CASSLERPRTDTQYF | TRBV5-1 | -
CASSFLAGGQETQYF | TRBV7-6 | -
CAWRLAGNNSPLHF | TRBV30 | few
CASSAIQEGGYTF | TRBV6-1 | -
CASRGDEKLFF | TRBV2 | -
CASSRSAGTSGGDEQFF | TRBV5-4 | -
CASSLAGIEQYF | TRBV7-9 | few
CASSAAGSGNTIYF | TRBV5-1 | few
CSARDGTQYF | TRBV20-1 | -
CASSESLGKNSPLHF | TRBV25-1 | -
CASSQSKRGYNEQFF | TRBV4-1 | -
CASSSGTGKAGELFF | TRBV2 | -
CASRGTEDYGYTF | TRBV19 | -